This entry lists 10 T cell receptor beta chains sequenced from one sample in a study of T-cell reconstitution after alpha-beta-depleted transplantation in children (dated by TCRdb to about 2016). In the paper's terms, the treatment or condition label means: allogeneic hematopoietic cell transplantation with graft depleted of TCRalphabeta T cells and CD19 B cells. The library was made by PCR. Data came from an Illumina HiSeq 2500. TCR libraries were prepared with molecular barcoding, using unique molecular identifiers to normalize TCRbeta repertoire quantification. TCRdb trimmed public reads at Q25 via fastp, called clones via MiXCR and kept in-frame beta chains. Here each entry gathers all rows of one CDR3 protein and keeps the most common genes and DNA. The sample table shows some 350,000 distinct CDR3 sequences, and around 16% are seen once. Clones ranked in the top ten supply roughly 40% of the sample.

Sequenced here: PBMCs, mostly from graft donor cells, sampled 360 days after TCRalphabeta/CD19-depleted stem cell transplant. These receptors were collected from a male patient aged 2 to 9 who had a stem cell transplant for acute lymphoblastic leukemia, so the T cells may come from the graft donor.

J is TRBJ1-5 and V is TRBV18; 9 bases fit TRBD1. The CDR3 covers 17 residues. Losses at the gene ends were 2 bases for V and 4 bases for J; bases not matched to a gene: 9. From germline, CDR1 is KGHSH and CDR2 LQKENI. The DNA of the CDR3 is TGTGCCAGCTCACCAGGACAGGGGCTCCTACAGAATCAGCCCCAGCATTTT. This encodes CASSPGQGLLQNQPQHF.

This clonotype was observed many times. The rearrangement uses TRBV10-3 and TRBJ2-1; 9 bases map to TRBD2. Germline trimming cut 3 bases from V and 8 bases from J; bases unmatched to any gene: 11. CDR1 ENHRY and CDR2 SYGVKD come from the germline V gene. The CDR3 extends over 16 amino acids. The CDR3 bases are TGTGCCATCAGTGACCCCCGGGGCGGGAGGGCCGATGAGCAGTTCTTC. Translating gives CAISDPRGGRADEQFF.

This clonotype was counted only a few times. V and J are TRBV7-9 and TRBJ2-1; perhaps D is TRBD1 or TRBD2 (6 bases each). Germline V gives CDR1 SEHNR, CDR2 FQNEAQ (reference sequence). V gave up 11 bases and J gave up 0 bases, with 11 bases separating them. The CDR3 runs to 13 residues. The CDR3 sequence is CALGGGSYNEQFF. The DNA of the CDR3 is TGTGCCCTAGGAGGGGGCTCCTACAATGAGCAGTTCTTC.

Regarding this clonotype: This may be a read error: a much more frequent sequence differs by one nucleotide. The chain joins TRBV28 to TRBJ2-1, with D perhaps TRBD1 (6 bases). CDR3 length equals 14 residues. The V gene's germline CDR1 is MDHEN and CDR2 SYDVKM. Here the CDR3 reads CATSGIQGVNDQFF. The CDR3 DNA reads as TGTGCCACATCCGGGATACAGGGAGTCAATGATCAGTTCTTC.

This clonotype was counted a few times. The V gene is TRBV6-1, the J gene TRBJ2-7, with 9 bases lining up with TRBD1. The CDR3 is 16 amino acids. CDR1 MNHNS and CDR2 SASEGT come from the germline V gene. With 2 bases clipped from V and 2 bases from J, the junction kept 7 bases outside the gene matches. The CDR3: CASSEREDRGTYEQYF. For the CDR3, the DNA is TGTGCCAGCAGTGAACGGGAGGACAGGGGTACCTACGAGCAGTACTTC.

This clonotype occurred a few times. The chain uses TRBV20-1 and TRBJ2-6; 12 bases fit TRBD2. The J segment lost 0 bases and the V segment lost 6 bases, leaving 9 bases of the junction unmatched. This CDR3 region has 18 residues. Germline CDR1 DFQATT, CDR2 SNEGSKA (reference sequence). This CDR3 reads CSATLGLAGSSGANVLTF. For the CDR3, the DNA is TGCAGTGCGACCCTTGGACTAGCGGGAAGCTCTGGGGCCAACGTCCTGACTTTC.

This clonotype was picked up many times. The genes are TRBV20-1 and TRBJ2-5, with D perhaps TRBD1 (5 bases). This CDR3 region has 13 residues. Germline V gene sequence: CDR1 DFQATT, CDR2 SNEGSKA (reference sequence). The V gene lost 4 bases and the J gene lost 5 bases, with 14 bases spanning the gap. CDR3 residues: CSAMWGRDETQYF. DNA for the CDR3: TGCAGTGCTATGTGGGGCAGGGATGAGACCCAGTACTTC.

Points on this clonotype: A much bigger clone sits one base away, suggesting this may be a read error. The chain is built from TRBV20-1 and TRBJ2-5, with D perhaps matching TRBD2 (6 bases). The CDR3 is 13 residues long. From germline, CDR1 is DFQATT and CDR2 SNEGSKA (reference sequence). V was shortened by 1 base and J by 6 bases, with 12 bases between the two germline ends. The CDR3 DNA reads TGCAGTGCTAGAGTGGCGGGGACTCAGACCCAGTACTTC. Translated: CSARVAGTQTQYF.

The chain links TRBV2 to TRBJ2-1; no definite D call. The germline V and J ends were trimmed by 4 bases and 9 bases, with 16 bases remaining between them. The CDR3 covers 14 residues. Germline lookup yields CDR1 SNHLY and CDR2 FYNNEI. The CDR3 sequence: CASSVGLGNGEQFF. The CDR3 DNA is TGTGCCAGCAGTGTCGGGCTAGGCAATGGTGAGCAGTTCTTC.

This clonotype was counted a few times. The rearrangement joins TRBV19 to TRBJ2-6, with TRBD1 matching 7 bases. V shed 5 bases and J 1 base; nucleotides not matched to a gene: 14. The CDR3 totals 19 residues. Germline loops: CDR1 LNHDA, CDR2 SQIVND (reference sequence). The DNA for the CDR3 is TGTGCCAGTAGTTATCACCGGGACAGAGCACCATCTGGGGCCAACGTCCTGACTTTC. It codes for CASSYHRDRAPSGANVLTF.